This entry lists 25 T cell receptor beta chains sequenced from one sample in a study of blood T cell repertoires in COVID-19. Profiling relied on immunoSEQ multiplex PCR, and the TCRdb table lists in-frame clones only, not all of them. The sample carries 70,000 to 90,000 clones, 90% recorded once. The sample taken for sequencing was peripheral blood. These receptors all stem from a human donor in a cohort sampled during active COVID-19.

The genes are TRBV4-3 and TRBJ1-6; unclear D gene. Germline V gene sequence: CDR1 LGHNA, CDR2 YSLEER. Deletions cut 1 base from V and 1 base from J, with 11 bases between. CDR3 length: 17 amino acids. CDR3 in amino acids: CASSQGLERSYNSPLHF. The CDR3 nucleotides are TGCGCCAGCAGCCAAGGTTTAGAGCGGTCCTATAATTCACCCCTCCACTTT.

The chain recombines TRBV24-1 with TRBJ1-5; D may be TRBD1 (5 bases). V shed 2 bases and J shed 9 bases, with 16 bases lying between them. Looked up from germline, CDR1 is KGHDR and CDR2 is SFDVKD. CDR3 length: 15 amino acids. CDR3 nucleotides: TGTGCCACCAGTGATTCAGGAGGGGACCTTGGGCCCCAGCATTTT. This sequence encodes CATSDSGGDLGPQHF.

The chain carries TRBV5-3 and TRBJ1-6, with D possibly being TRBD1 (5 bases). TRBV5-3 is annotated as an ORF whose role is uncertain. Between the trimmed V and J ends, which lost 0 bases and 1 base, there was a span of 14 bases. CDR3 length: 18 amino acids. The CDR3 spells CARSLGQGGRSYNSPLHF. In nucleotides, the CDR3 is TGTGCCAGAAGCTTGGGCCAGGGAGGAAGGTCCTATAATTCACCCCTCCACTTT.

The chain couples TRBV30 to TRBJ2-1; 9 bases are shared with TRBD2. CDR3 length equals 15 residues. The J segment lost 7 bases and the V segment lost 4 bases, leaving 11 bases of the junction unmatched. From germline, CDR1 is GTSNPN and CDR2 SVGIG (reference sequence). In DNA, the CDR3 is TGTGCCTGGATCAGGGGGAGCGGGGGGATAAATGAGCAGTTCTTC. Its protein product is CAWIRGSGGINEQFF.

CDR3 in amino acids: CATLLGATNEKLFF. DNA for the CDR3: TGTGCCACCCTACTCGGTGCAACTAATGAAAAACTGTTTTTT. The chain has TRBV24-1 and TRBJ1-4; D is unclear. Trimming shortened V by 9 bases and J by 0 bases, and 10 bases separated the two germline ends. The germline CDR1 and CDR2 sequences are KGHDR and SFDVKD. This CDR3 comprises 14 residues.

The table lists this clone with a count of one. The chain uses TRBV5-1 and TRBJ2-3; D not certain. Trimming cost V 2 bases and J 6 bases, with 10 bases left between them. The CDR3 is made up of 13 amino acids. Germline V gives CDR1 SGHRS, CDR2 YFSETQ. CDR3 sequence: CASSLGQRDTQYF. The CDR3 nucleotides read TGCGCCAGCAGCTTAGGCCAGAGGGATACGCAGTATTTT.

This clone has only a few counts. This sequence joins TRBV10-1 and TRBJ2-7; TRBD2 aligns across 11 bases. Germline V lookup: CDR1 WNHNN, CDR2 SYGVQD (reference sequence). The junction had 7 bases not matched to a gene; V was cut back by 5 bases and J by 4 bases. The CDR3 runs 15 residues. The CDR3 loop is CASSNRLAGMYEQYF. The CDR3 nucleotides are TGCGCCAGCAGTAATAGACTAGCGGGGATGTACGAGCAGTACTTC.

The V and J genes are TRBV5-6 and TRBJ2-2, with D perhaps TRBD2 (7 bases). Trimming pared 1 base from V and 0 bases from J, leaving 10 bases between. Germline CDR1 SGHDT, CDR2 YYEEEE. The CDR3 has 16 amino acids. The CDR3, as DNA: TGTGCCAGCAGCTTGCGAGGGGGGGCGAACACCGGGGAGCTGTTTTTT. It codes for CASSLRGGANTGELFF.

The V call is TRBV5-1, the J call TRBJ2-3; 9 bases are a match to TRBD1. The CDR3 length is 16 residues. V dropped 1 base and J dropped 5; count of bases not matched to a gene: 8. Germline-derived CDR1 and CDR2 are SGHRS and YFSETQ. DNA of the CDR3: TGCGCCAGCAGCTTGAGGGCTACAGGGGGCGTAGATACGCAGTATTTT. As protein: CASSLRATGGVDTQYF.

This chain links TRBV5-1 with TRBJ2-1; TRBD2 matches at 13 bases. The CDR3 sequence is 15 residues long. Per germline, CDR1 SGHRS and CDR2 YFSETQ. J lost 8 bases, V lost 0 bases, and 2 bases had no gene match. The chain's CDR3 is CASSLGTSGGHEQFF. The CDR3 DNA reads TGCGCCAGCAGCTTGGGGACTAGCGGGGGCCATGAGCAGTTCTTC.

This clone was counted once. The V call is TRBV19, the J call TRBJ2-5, with 10 bases fitting TRBD2. V lost 5 bases to trimming and J lost 1 base; unmatched junction nucleotides: 10. The V gene's germline CDR1 is LNHDA and CDR2 SQIVND (reference sequence). This CDR3 region has 17 residues. CDR3 coding DNA: TGTGCCAGTAGTCTTCTTTGGGCTAGCGGGGGCCAAGAGACCCAGTACTTC. This encodes CASSLLWASGGQETQYF.

This chain links TRBV27 with TRBJ1-1; weak D call: TRBD1 (6 bases). Germline CDR1 and CDR2: MNHEY and SMNVEV (reference sequence). With 6 bases removed from V and 4 bases from J, the gap between germline ends came to 12 bases. The CDR3 extends over 13 amino acids. DNA for the CDR3: TGTGCCAGCAGAAACAGGGCTTCCACTGAAGCTTTCTTT. Translating gives CASRNRASTEAFF.

J is TRBJ1-1 and V is TRBV10-1; D remains ambiguous. V shed 7 bases and J shed 3 bases, with 15 bases lying between them. Looked up from germline, CDR1 is WNHNN and CDR2 is SYGVQD (reference sequence). There are 14 residues in the CDR3. For the CDR3, the DNA is TGCGCCAGCAAATGTTGCCGAGCTTACACTGAAGCTTTCTTT. Translated: CASKCCRAYTEAFF.

The V and J genes are TRBV25-1 and TRBJ2-3, with a possible D match to TRBD2 (7 bases). This CDR3 has 17 residues. V shed 8 bases and J shed 1 base, with 22 bases lying between them. Germline CDR1 and CDR2: MGHDK and SYGVNS. CDR3 residues: CASGRQAAGAGTDTQYF. CDR3 bases: TGTGCCAGCGGGAGACAGGCGGCGGGGGCGGGCACAGATACGCAGTATTTT.

With respect to this clone: One end of the junction is discordant with germline, which a read error may explain. V and J are TRBV10-2 and TRBJ2-7; D is possibly TRBD2 (6 bases). Germline V gives CDR1 WSHSY, CDR2 SAAADI. The CDR3 contains 15 residues. The CDR3: CASRDPGGRTDEQSF. The DNA of the CDR3 is TGCGCCAGCCGAGACCCCGGGGGACGGACCGACGAGCAGTCCTTC.

V gene TRBV4-3 combines with J gene TRBJ2-7; TRBD1 aligns across 11 bases. Looked up from germline, CDR1 is LGHNA and CDR2 is YSLEER. The length of the CDR3 is 15 residues. The ends lost 1 base at V and 3 bases at J; junction bases unmatched: 2. The DNA for the CDR3 is TGCGCCAGCAGCCAAGGGACAGGGGGCAGCTACGAGCAGTACTTC. Translating it yields CASSQGTGGSYEQYF.

The rearrangement joins TRBV4-3 to TRBJ2-3; no definite D call. The CDR3 has 15 residues. From germline, CDR1 is LGHNA and CDR2 YSLEER. V lost 1 base and J 0 bases, leaving 8 bases between the germline ends. Here the CDR3 DNA reads TGCGCCAGCAGCCAAGGCGGTGGTAGCACAGATACGCAGTATTTT. This codes for CASSQGGGSTDTQYF.

The genes are TRBV6-1 and TRBJ1-6; 9 positions match TRBD1. The CDR3 spans 17 residues. CDR1 and CDR2 (germline): MNHNS, SASEGT. With 3 bases clipped from V and 4 bases from J, the junction kept 7 bases outside the gene matches. The CDR3 DNA follows: TGTGCCAGCAGTGAGCAGGGGGACAGGGTGTATAATTCACCCCTCCACTTT. Translation gives CASSEQGDRVYNSPLHF.

This clone was counted only a few times. V gene TRBV28 combines with J gene TRBJ1-5, with D unresolved. Germline-derived CDR1 and CDR2 are MDHEN and SYDVKM. CDR3 length equals 11 residues. Trimming stripped 5 bases from V and 5 bases from J, with 4 bases between. CDR3 loop: CASSLHQPQHF. DNA of the CDR3: TGTGCCAGCAGTCTCCATCAGCCCCAGCATTTT.

The rearrangement joins TRBV7-2 to TRBJ1-1; tentative D call: TRBD1 (6 bases). This CDR3 is built from 16 residues. The germline V gene encodes CDR1 SGHTA and CDR2 FQGNSA. Trimming removed 3 bases from V and 3 bases from J, with 17 bases in between. CDR3 DNA sequence: TGTGCCAGCAGCTTCAGGCGGGGGCAACGCGACACTGAAGCTTTCTTT. It is translated as CASSFRRGQRDTEAFF. Full variable domain (rest looked up from reference TRBV7-2 and TRBJ1-1): GAGVSQSPSNKVTEKGKDVELRCDPISGHTALYWYRQSLGQGLEFLIYFQGNSAPDKSGLPSDRFSAERTGGSVSTLTIQRTQQEDSAVYLCASSFRRGQRDTEAFFGQGTRLTVV.

The V gene is TRBV20-1, the J gene TRBJ1-6; D is uncertain. CDR1 is DFQATT, CDR2 SNEGSKA, per germline (reference sequence). The CDR3 extends over 8 amino acids. Trimming left V 7 bases short and J 10 bases short, with 2 bases between. The chain's CDR3 is CSVSPLHF. The CDR3 coding sequence is TGCAGTGTATCACCCCTCCACTTT.

The J gene is TRBJ2-7, the V gene TRBV19; 11 bases map to TRBD1. V trimming: 9 bases; J trimming: 4 bases; junction bases outside the gene matches: 2. This CDR3 has 12 amino acids. CDR1 is LNHDA and CDR2 is SQIVND in the germline V gene (reference sequence). The DNA for the CDR3 is TGTGCCAGCGGGACAGGGGGTTACGAGCAGTACTTC. The encoded protein is CASGTGGYEQYF.

The rearrangement joins TRBV28 to TRBJ1-5; no definite D call. Trimming stripped 5 bases from V and 1 base from J, with 12 bases between. The germline gives CDR1 MDHEN, CDR2 SYDVKM. The CDR3 is 15 amino acids. The CDR3 sequence: CASSGSLHSNQPQHF. CDR3 nucleotides: TGTGCCAGCAGTGGGAGCCTGCACAGCAATCAGCCCCAGCATTTT.

V is TRBV9 and J is TRBJ2-1; 14 nucleotides line up with TRBD2. From germline, CDR1 is SGDLS and CDR2 YYNGEE. The CDR3 runs to 17 residues. V dropped 0 bases and J dropped 9; count of bases not matched to a gene: 8. CDR3 in amino acids: CASSVALTSGGAGEQFF. The CDR3 DNA reads TGTGCCAGCAGCGTAGCCCTGACTAGCGGGGGGGCAGGTGAGCAGTTCTTC.

This clone was detected once. CDR3 coding DNA: TGCGCCAGCAGCTTGCGGGAGGAGGCTAATGAAAAACTGTTTTTT. Its translation: CASSLREEANEKLFF. The genes are TRBV5-1 and TRBJ1-4; D not certain. Germline V lookup: CDR1 SGHRS, CDR2 YFSETQ. Trimming took 1 base from V and 3 from J, leaving 10 bases between them. The CDR3 is made up of 15 amino acids.